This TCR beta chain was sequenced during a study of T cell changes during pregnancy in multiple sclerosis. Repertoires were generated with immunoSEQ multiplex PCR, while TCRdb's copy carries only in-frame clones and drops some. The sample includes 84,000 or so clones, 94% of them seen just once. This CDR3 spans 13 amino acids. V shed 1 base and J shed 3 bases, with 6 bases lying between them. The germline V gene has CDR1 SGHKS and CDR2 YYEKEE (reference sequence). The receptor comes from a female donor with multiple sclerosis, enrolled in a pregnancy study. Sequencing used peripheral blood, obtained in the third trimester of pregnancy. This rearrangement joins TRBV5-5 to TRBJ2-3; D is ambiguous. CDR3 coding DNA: TGTGCCAGCAGCTTGTTCCGGACAGATACGCAGTATTTT. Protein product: CASSLFRTDTQYF. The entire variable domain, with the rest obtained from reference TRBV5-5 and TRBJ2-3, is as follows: DAGVTQSPTHLIKTRGQQVTLRCSPISGHKSVSWYQQVLGQGPQFIFQYYEKEERGRGNFPDRFSARQFPNYSSELNVNALLLGDSALYLCASSLFRTDTQYFGPGTRLTVL.